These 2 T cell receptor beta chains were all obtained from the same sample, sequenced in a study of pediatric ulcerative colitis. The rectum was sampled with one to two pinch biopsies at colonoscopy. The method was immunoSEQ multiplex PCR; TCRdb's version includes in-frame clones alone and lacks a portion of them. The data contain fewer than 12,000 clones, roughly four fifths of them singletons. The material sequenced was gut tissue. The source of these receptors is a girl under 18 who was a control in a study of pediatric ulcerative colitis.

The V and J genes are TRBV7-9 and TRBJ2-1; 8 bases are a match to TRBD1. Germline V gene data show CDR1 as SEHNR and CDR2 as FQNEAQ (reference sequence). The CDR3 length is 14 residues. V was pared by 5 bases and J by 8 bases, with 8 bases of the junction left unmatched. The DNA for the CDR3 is TGTGCCAGCAGCGTAACCAGGGGGCCAGATGAGCAGTTCTTC. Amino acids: CASSVTRGPDEQFF.

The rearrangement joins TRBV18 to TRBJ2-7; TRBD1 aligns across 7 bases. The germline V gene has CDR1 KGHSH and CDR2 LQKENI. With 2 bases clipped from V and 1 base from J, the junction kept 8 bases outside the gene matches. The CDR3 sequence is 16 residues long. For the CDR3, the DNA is TGTGCCAGCTCACCAAGAAGCCGGACAGGTTCCTACGAGCAGTACTTC. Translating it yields CASSPRSRTGSYEQYF.